This TCR beta chain originates from a study of tumor-infiltrating lymphocytes in oesophageal squamous cell carcinoma. TCRdb reanalysed the PCR reads using MiXCR and keeps one entry per CDR3 protein. The data show almost 20,000 distinct CDR3 sequences, 40% to 50% seen once. CDR3 length: 13 residues. Germline assignment: CDR1 WSHSY and CDR2 SAAADI. The sequenced sample consisted of esophageal tumor tissue. This sequence joins TRBV10-2 and TRBJ2-1; D ambiguous. The DNA end favors TRBJ2-3, so the J call may be wrong. The clonotype originates from a male donor with esophageal squamous cell carcinoma. The CDR3 DNA reads as TGCGCCAGCAGTGACCCACCCACAGATACGCAGTATTTT. This sequence encodes CASSDPPTDTQYF.